This TCR beta chain was documented in a study of control samples from healthy donors and cancer patients. The method was immunoSEQ multiplex PCR; TCRdb's version includes in-frame clones alone and lacks a portion of them. The sample comprises around 80,000 clones, around 87% of which are singletons, and 20% rests with the top ten. The CDR3 is 13 amino acids. Germline CDR1 reads SNHLY; CDR2 reads FYNNEI. With 11 bases removed from V and 0 bases from J, the gap between germline ends came to 11 bases. This sequence joins TRBV2 and TRBJ2-1; D tentatively fits TRBD1 or TRBD2 (6 bases each). The sequence was collected from a man aged 45-65 years in good health. Sequenced input: blood. The CDR3 reads CAWRGSSYNEQFF. For the CDR3, the DNA is TGTGCCTGGAGGGGGAGCTCCTACAATGAGCAGTTCTTC.